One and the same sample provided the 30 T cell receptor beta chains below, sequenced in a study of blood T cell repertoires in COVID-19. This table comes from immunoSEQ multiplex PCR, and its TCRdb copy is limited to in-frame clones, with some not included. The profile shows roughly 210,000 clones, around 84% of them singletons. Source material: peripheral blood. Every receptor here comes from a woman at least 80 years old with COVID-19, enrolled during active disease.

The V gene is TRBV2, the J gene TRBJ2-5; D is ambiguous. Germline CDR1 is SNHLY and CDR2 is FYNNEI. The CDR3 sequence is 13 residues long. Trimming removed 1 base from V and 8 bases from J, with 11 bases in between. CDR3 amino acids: CASSEVTESTQYF. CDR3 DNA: TGTGCCAGCAGTGAAGTTACGGAGAGCACCCAGTACTTC.

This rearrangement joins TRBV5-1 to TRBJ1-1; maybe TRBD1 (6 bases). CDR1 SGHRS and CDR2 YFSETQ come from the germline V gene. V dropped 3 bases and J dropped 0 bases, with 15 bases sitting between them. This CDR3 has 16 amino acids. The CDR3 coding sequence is TGCGCCAGCAGCTCGGCCGGGACATTAATGAACACTGAAGCTTTCTTT. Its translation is CASSSAGTLMNTEAFF.

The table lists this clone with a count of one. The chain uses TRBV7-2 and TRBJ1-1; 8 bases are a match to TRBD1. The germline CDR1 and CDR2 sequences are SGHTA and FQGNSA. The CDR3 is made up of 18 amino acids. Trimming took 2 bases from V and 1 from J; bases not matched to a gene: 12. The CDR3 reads CASSLFGTGGRGNTEAFF. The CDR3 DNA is TGTGCCAGCAGCTTATTTGGTACAGGGGGACGGGGGAACACTGAAGCTTTCTTT.

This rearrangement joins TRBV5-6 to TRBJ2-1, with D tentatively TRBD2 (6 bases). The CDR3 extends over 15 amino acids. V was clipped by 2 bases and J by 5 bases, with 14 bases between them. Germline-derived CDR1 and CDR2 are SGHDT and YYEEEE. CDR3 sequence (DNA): TGTGCCAGCAGCTTCCGGGGGTACACGAACAATGAGCAGTTCTTC. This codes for CASSFRGYTNNEQFF.

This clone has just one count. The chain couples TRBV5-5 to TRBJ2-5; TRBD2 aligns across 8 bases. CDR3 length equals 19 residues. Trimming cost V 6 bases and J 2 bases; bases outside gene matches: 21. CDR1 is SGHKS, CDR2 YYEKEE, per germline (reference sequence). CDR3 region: CASTLGGERFSGVQETQYF. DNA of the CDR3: TGTGCCAGCACTCTTGGAGGGGAACGATTTAGCGGGGTTCAAGAGACCCAGTACTTC.

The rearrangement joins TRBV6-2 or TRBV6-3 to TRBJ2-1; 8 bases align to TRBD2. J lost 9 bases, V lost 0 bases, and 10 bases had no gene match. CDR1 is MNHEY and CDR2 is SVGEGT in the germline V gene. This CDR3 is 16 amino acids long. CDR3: CASSYSGAGAYGEQFF. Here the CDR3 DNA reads TGTGCCAGCAGTTACTCCGGAGCGGGGGCGTACGGTGAGCAGTTCTTC.

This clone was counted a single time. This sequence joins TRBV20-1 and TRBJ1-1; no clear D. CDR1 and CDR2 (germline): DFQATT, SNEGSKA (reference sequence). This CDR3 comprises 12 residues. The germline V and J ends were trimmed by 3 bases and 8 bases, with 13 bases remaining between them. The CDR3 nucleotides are TGCAGTGCTAGTGGCGGGCCTATCGAAGCTTTCTTT. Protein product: CSASGGPIEAFF.

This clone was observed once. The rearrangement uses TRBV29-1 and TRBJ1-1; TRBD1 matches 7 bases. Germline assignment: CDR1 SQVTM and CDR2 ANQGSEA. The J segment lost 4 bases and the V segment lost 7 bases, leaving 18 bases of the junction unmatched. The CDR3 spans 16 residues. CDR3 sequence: CSAKMGTDRVGTEAFF. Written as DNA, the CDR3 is TGCAGCGCCAAAATGGGAACCGACAGGGTGGGCACTGAAGCTTTCTTT.

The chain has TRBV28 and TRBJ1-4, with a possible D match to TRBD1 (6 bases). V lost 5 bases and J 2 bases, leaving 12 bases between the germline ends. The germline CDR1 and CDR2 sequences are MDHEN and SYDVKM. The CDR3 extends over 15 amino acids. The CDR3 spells CASSAPGATNEKLFF. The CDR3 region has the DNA TGTGCCAGCAGTGCCCCAGGGGCGACTAATGAAAAACTGTTTTTT.

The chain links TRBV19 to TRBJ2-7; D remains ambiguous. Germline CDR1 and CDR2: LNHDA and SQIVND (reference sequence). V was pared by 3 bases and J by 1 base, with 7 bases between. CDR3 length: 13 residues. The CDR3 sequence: CASSIFPSYEQYV. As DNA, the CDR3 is TGTGCCAGTAGTATCTTTCCGTCCTACGAGCAGTACGTC.

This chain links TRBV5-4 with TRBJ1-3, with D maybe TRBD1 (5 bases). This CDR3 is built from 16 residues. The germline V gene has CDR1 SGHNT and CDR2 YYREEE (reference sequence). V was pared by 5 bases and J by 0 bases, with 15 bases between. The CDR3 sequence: CASSGGGDTSGNTIYF. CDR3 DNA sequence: TGTGCCAGCAGTGGCGGGGGTGATACCTCTGGAAACACCATATATTTT.

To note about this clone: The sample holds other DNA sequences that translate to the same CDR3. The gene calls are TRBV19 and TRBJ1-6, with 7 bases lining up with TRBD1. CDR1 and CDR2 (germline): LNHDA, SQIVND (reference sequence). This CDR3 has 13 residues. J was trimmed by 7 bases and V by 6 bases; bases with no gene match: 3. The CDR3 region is CASSGQDNSPLHF. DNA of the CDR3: TGTGCCAGTAGCGGACAGGACAATTCACCCCTCCACTTT.

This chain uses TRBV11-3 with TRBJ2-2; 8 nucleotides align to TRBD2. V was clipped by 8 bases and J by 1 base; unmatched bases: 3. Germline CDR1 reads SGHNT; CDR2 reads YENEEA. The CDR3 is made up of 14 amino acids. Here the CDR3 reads CASQAGVNTGELFF. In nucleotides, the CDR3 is TGTGCCAGCCAAGCGGGGGTGAACACCGGGGAGCTGTTTTTT.

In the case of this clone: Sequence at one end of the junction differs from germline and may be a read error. CDR3 bases: TGTGCCACCAGTGATTTCCGGGACAGGGCTTACGTGCAGTACTTC. Protein sequence: CATSDFRDRAYVQYF. The chain employs TRBV24-1 and TRBJ2-7; TRBD1 aligns across 9 bases. The CDR3 covers 15 residues. The germline gives CDR1 KGHDR, CDR2 SFDVKD.

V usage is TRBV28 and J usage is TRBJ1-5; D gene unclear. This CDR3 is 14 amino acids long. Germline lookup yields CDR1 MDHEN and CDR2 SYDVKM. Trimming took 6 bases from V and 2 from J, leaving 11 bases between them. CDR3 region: CASSSNRGNQPQHF. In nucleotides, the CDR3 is TGTGCCAGCAGCTCAAATCGGGGCAATCAGCCCCAGCATTTT.

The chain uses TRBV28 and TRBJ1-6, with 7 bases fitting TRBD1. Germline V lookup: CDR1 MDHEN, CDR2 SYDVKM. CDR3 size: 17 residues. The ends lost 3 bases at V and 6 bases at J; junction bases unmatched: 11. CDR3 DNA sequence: TGTGCCAGCAGTTTGGGGTCTATGACAGGGAGTAATTCACCCCTCCACTTT. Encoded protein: CASSLGSMTGSNSPLHF. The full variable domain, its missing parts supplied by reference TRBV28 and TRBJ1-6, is DVKVTQSSRYLVKRTGEKVFLECVQDMDHENMFWYRQDPGLGLRLIYFSYDVKMKEKGDIPEGYSVSREKKERFSLILESASTNQTSMYLCASSLGSMTGSNSPLHFGNGTRLTVT.

CDR3: CASSLNGPNYGYTF. CDR3 DNA sequence: TGTGCCAGCAGTTTAAACGGTCCTAACTATGGCTACACCTTC. The chain couples TRBV27 to TRBJ1-2; D unclear. The V and J ends lost 2 bases and 0 bases respectively, with 7 bases between them. Germline CDR1 MNHEY, CDR2 SMNVEV (reference sequence). The CDR3 length is 14 residues.

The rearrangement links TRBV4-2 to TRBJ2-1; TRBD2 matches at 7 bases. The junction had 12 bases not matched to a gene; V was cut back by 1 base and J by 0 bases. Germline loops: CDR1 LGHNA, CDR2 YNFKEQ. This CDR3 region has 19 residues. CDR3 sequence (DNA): TGTGCCAGCAGCCAAGTACAGGCTAGCGGAGGCCACTCCTACAATGAGCAGTTCTTC. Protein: CASSQVQASGGHSYNEQFF.

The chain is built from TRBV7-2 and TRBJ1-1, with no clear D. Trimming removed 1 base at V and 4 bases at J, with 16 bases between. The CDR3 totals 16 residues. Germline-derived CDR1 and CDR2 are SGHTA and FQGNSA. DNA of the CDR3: TGTGCCAGCAGCTTAGTGGCGGGGTCCCTTTTCACTGAAGCTTTCTTT. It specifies CASSLVAGSLFTEAFF.

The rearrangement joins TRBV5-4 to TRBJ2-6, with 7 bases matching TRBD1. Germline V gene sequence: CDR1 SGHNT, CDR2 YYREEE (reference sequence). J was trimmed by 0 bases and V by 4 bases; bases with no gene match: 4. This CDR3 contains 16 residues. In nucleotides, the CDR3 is TGTGCCAGCAGCCTACAGGGGCCCTCTGGGGCCAACGTCCTGACTTTC. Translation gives CASSLQGPSGANVLTF.

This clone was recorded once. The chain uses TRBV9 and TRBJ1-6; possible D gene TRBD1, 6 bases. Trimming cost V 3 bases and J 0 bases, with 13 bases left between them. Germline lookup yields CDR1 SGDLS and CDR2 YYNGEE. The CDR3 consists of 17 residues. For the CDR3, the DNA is TGTGCCAGCAGCGAGGAGACAGGACGCTCCTATAATTCACCCCTCCACTTT. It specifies CASSEETGRSYNSPLHF. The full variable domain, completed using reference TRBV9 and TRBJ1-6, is DSGVTQTPKHLITATGQRVTLRCSPRSGDLSVYWYQQSLDQGLQFLIQYYNGEERAKGNILERFSAQQFPDLHSELNLSSLELGDSALYFCASSEETGRSYNSPLHFGNGTRLTVT.

The CDR3 bases are TGTGCCAGCAGATCGGGGGGCACAGATACGCAGTATTTT. It specifies CASRSGGTDTQYF. J is TRBJ2-3 and V is TRBV21-1; the D call in the table, TRBD2, was not verified against the DNA. TRBV21-1 is a pseudogene. The CDR3 is made up of 13 amino acids.

This CDR3 reads CASSPTRTYNEKLFF. CDR3 nucleotides: TGCGCCAGCAGCCCCACAAGGACATATAATGAAAAACTGTTTTTT. This chain joins TRBV4-3 and TRBJ1-4, with D possibly TRBD1 on 5 matching bases. V was clipped by 4 bases and J by 4 bases, with 13 bases between them. The CDR3 is 15 amino acids. Per germline, CDR1 LGHNA and CDR2 YSLEER.

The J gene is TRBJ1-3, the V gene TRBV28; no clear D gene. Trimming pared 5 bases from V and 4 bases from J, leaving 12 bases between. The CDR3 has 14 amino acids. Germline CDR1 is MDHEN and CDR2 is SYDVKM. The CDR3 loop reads CASSTFSLGNTIYF. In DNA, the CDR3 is TGTGCCAGCAGTACTTTTTCCCTGGGAAACACCATATATTTT.

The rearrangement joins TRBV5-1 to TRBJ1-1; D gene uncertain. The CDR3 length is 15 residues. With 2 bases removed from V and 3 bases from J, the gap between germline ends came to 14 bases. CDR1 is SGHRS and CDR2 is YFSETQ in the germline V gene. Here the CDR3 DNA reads TGCGCCAGCAGCTTCGGCTCGGGATCGGACACTGAAGCTTTCTTT. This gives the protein CASSFGSGSDTEAFF.

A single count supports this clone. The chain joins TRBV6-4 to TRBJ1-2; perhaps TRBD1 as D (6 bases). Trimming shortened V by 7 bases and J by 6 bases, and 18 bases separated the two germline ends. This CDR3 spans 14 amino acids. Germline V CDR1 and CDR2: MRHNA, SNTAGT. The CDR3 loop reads CASIRTVLKDGYTF. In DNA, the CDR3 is TGTGCCAGCATTAGGACAGTACTAAAAGATGGCTACACCTTC.

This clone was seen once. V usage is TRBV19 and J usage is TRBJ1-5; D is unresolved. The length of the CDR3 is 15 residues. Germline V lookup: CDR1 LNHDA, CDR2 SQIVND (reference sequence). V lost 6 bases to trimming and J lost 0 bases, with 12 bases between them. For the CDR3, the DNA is TGTGCCAGTAGCGAACAGAGACATAGCAATCAGCCCCAGCATTTT. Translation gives CASSEQRHSNQPQHF.

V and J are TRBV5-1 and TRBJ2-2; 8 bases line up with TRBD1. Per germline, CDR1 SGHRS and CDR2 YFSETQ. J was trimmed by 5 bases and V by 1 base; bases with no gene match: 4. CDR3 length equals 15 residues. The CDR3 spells CASSLPGGETGELFF. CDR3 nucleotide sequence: TGCGCCAGCAGCTTGCCAGGGGGCGAAACCGGGGAGCTGTTTTTT.

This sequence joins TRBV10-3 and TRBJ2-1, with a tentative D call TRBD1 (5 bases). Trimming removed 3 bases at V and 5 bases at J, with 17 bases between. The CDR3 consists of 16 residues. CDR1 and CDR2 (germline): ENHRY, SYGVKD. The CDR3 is CAISDRGKGSDNEQFF. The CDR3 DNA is TGTGCCATCAGTGATAGAGGAAAGGGGTCGGACAATGAGCAGTTCTTC.

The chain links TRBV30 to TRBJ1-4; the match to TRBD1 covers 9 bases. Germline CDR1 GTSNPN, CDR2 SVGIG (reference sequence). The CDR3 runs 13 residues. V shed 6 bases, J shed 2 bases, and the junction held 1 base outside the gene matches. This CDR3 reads CACDRGTNEKLFF. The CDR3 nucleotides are TGTGCCTGCGACAGGGGGACTAATGAAAAACTGTTTTTT.